This T cell receptor (beta chain) originates from a study of tumor-infiltrating lymphocytes in oesophageal squamous cell carcinoma. This clonotype was detected once. CDR1 and CDR2 from the germline V gene are SGHTA and FQGTGA. After removal of 5 bases from V and 3 bases from J, the junction contained 6 bases not matched to a gene. This CDR3 spans 15 amino acids. TCRdb independently ran MiXCR on the PCR reads; one entry per CDR3 protein. The sample contains roughly 11,000 distinct CDR3 sequences, less than 70% of which appear only once. The rearrangement joins TRBV7-3 to TRBJ2-5; 10 bases agree with TRBD1. The sequencing input was esophageal tumor tissue. This receptor was obtained from a male donor with esophageal squamous cell carcinoma. The CDR3 sequence: CASSRDRGGEETQYF. CDR3 in DNA: TGTGCCAGCAGCCGGGACAGGGGCGGGGAAGAGACCCAGTACTTC.